These 10 T cell receptor beta chains came from one sample sequenced in a study of molecular identifiers for immune sequencing clone quantification. From the PCR reads, TCRdb called clonotypes with MiXCR, one entry per CDR3 protein. The table shows 62,000 or so distinct CDR3 sequences, with about a sixth occurring only once. Material for sequencing was naive CD8+ T cells from blood, with Jurkat cell RNA spiked in. The sample's subset: FACS-sorted CD8+CD4-CCR7+CD45RA+ naive T cells. The source of these receptors is a human donor in good health. Some libraries in this study had Jurkat cell RNA spiked in.

At least ten counts were recorded for this clonotype. The rearrangement joins TRBV5-4 to TRBJ2-4; unclear D gene. CDR3 size: 13 residues. V shed 0 bases and J shed 6 bases, with 7 bases lying between them. Germline V gene data show CDR1 as SGHNT and CDR2 as YYREEE (reference sequence). The CDR3 bases are TGTGCCAGCAGCTTGGAGGACGGAAACATTCAGTACTTC. It translates to CASSLEDGNIQYF.

As for this clonotype: This could be a read error, since a much larger clone is one nucleotide away. The V and J genes are TRBV7-8 and TRBJ2-7, with 8 bases lining up with TRBD2. The CDR3 consists of 15 residues. Trimming removed 5 bases from V and 3 bases from J; junction bases left unmatched: 9. Germline V gives CDR1 SGHVS, CDR2 FQNEAQ. The CDR3 region is CASSPLGGRIYEQYF. The CDR3 DNA reads TGTGCCAGCAGCCCCCTCGGCGGGAGGATCTACGAGCAGTACTTC.

This clonotype was counted many times. The chain recombines TRBV6-1 with TRBJ2-2; D is unclear. Per the germline V gene, CDR1 is MNHNS and CDR2 is SASEGT. V lost 6 bases, J lost 4 bases, and 18 bases lay in between. CDR3 length equals 16 residues. The CDR3 sequence: CASRPPLVGLTGELFF. Here the CDR3 DNA reads TGTGCCAGCAGACCACCTCTAGTAGGGCTCACCGGGGAGCTGTTTTTT.

This sequence joins TRBV5-6 and TRBJ2-3; perhaps D is TRBD1 or TRBD2 (5 bases each). The V gene's germline CDR1 is SGHDT and CDR2 YYEEEE. CDR3 size: 14 residues. V was trimmed by 4 bases and J by 1 base, leaving 10 bases between them. As DNA, the CDR3 is TGTGCCAGCAGCCTCGGGGCTCGCACAGATACGCAGTATTTT. Translated: CASSLGARTDTQYF. The full variable domain, completed using reference TRBV5-6 and TRBJ2-3, is DAGVTQSPTHLIKTRGQQVTLRCSPKSGHDTVSWYQQALGQGPQFIFQYYEEEERQRGNFPDRFSGHQFPNYSSELNVNALLLGDSALYLCASSLGARTDTQYFGPGTRLTVL.

A note on this clonotype: A much larger clone differs from this one at a single base, so this may be a read error. The conserved phenylalanine or tryptophan is not found at the CDR3 terminus, so this likely reflects a read error. This rearrangement joins TRBV20-1 to TRBJ2-7, with a weak D call TRBD2 (6 bases). CDR1 and CDR2 from the germline V gene are DFQATT and SNEGSKA (reference sequence). This CDR3 spans 13 amino acids. V lost 2 bases and J 0 bases, leaving 8 bases between the germline ends. Here the CDR3 reads CSARTDYSYEQYS. The DNA of the CDR3 is TGCAGTGCTAGAACGGACTACTCCTACGAGCAGTACTCC.

This clonotype showed up just a few times. The CDR3: CASSSLAGVYEQYF. In nucleotides, the CDR3 is TGTGCCAGCAGTTCCTTAGCGGGAGTCTACGAGCAGTACTTC. The chain couples TRBV27 to TRBJ2-7; 9 bases fit TRBD2. The V segment lost 4 bases and the J segment 3 bases; nucleotides outside the gene matches: 4. The CDR3 has 14 residues. Germline V gene sequence: CDR1 MNHEY, CDR2 SMNVEV (reference sequence).

Worth noting for this clonotype: Compared with germline, one end of the junction differs, possibly owing to a read error. The rearrangement links TRBV19 to TRBJ2-1, with TRBD2 matching 8 bases. The length of the CDR3 is 14 residues. Germline loops: CDR1 LNHDA, CDR2 SQIVND (reference sequence). CDR3 residues: CASTAAGAYDEQFF. In DNA, the CDR3 is TGTGCCAGTACTGCAGCGGGAGCCTACGATGAGCAGTTCTTC.

Turning to this clonotype: The junction differs from germline at one of its ends, possibly a read error. V and J are TRBV5-6 and TRBJ2-1, with D maybe TRBD2 (5 bases). Per germline, CDR1 SGHDT and CDR2 YYEEEE. CDR3 length: 14 amino acids. The CDR3 loop is CVSSRTFSYNEQFF. CDR3 in DNA: TGTGTCAGCAGCCGGACTTTCTCCTACAATGAGCAGTTCTTC.

This clonotype has at least ten counts. The rearrangement joins TRBV2 to TRBJ2-3, with TRBD1 matching over 9 bases. This CDR3 is built from 16 residues. V gave up 2 bases and J gave up 4 bases; unmatched junction bases: 7. Per the germline V gene, CDR1 is SNHLY and CDR2 is FYNNEI. The CDR3 sequence: CASSEPGQGDPDTQYF. The CDR3 DNA reads TGTGCCAGCAGTGAACCGGGACAGGGAGATCCAGATACGCAGTATTTT.

The table lists this clonotype with many counts. The V call is TRBV19, the J call TRBJ2-3; 9 bases align to TRBD2. The CDR3 has 15 amino acids. Germline V CDR1 and CDR2: LNHDA, SQIVND (reference sequence). V trimming: 7 bases; J trimming: 3 bases; junction bases outside the gene matches: 8. CDR3 in DNA: TGTGCCAGTACCGGACTAGCGTTTGGGACAGATACGCAGTATTTT. Translation gives CASTGLAFGTDTQYF.